This TCR beta chain was identified during a study of CD8 T cells in Susac syndrome. An input of about 0.45 to 1 ug of RNA was subjected to reverse transcription using random hexamers. TCRdb recomputed calls from the immunoSEQ multiplex PCR reads with MiXCR, one row per CDR3 protein. This table holds about 140,000 distinct CDR3 sequences, roughly 94% found once. Germline V gives CDR1 PRHDT, CDR2 FYEKMQ (reference sequence). The CDR3 totals 14 residues. V lost 4 bases and J 1 base, leaving 8 bases between the germline ends. Sequences were obtained from CD8+ T cells from PBMCs. The rearrangement links TRBV13 to TRBJ2-1; D unclear. This sequence was found in a human donor in good health. As DNA, the CDR3 is TGTGCCAGCAGCTGGATTCGGTCCTACAATGAGCAGTTCTTC. This gives the protein CASSWIRSYNEQFF.